These T cell receptor beta chains were read from a single sample in a study of Ad26.COV2.S vaccination and SARS-CoV-2 variants. TCRdb's copy holds only in-frame clones and misses some; the assay was immunoSEQ multiplex PCR. There are approximately 300,000 clones in the sample; more than 70% occur only once, and around 1.9% lies in the top ten. This specimen was peripheral blood, taken in a trial of Ad26.COV2.S vaccine versus placebo. These receptors all come from a person aged 18-65 years who received the Ad26.COV2.S COVID-19 vaccine or a placebo. The CDR3 runs from the conserved cysteine through the conserved F or W. The D gene is left open where the match is weak. Only part of the rows carry a size: once, few, many, or a class if the clone is expanded.

j_gene,abundance,d_gene,v_gene,CDR3nt,CDR3aa
TRBJ2-6,once,TRBD1,TRBV7-2,TGTGCCAGCAGCTTAAACAGGGGGATCTATGGGGCCAACGTCCTGACTTTC,CASSLNRGIYGANVLTF
TRBJ1-1,.,TRBD1,TRBV2,TGTGCCAGCAACGCCGGGACAGGGGACACTGAAGCTTTCTTT,CASNAGTGDTEAFF
TRBJ2-7,once,.,TRBV7-9,TGTGCCAGCAGCTTCGGAGGGGGACGTTACTACGAGCAGTACTTC,CASSFGGGRYYEQYF
TRBJ1-5,.,.,TRBV12-3/TRBV12-4,TGTGCCAGCAGACAGGACAGCAATCAGCCCCAGCATTTT,CASRQDSNQPQHF
TRBJ2-1,.,.,TRBV5-4,TGTGCCAGCAGCCGACAGGGGAGCGGGGGGCTAGGCGGCTACAATGAGCAGTTCTTC,CASSRQGSGGLGGYNEQFF
TRBJ1-6,.,TRBD1,TRBV27,TGTGCCAGCAGTTTATTTCTACGGGGGACAGGGATGTCACCCCTCCACTTT,CASSLFLRGTGMSPLHF
TRBJ1-2,.,TRBD1,TRBV28,TGTGCCAGCAGATGGGGACAGACCCTTTATGGCTACACCTTC,CASRWGQTLYGYTF
TRBJ1-1,.,.,TRBV7-2,TGTGCCAGCAGCCCCCGGGGACGGACGAACACTGAAGCTTTCTTT,CASSPRGRTNTEAFF
TRBJ2-3,.,.,TRBV2,TGTGCCAGCAGTGAAGAGGGAAGGCTACCAAGCACAGATACGCAGTATTTT,CASSEEGRLPSTDTQYF
TRBJ1-2,.,TRBD1,TRBV5-1,TGCGCCAGCAGCTTTCGACAGGGTGGAATTGTATTGGGCTACACCTTC,CASSFRQGGIVLGYTF
TRBJ2-1,.,TRBD1,TRBV6-2/TRBV6-3,TGTGCCAGCAGTACTCAGGGGGTGAATTTCAATGAGCAGTTCTTC,CASSTQGVNFNEQFF
TRBJ2-1,.,.,TRBV5-1,TGCGCCAGCAGTCAGACAGCCAGCTCCTACAATGAGCAGTTCTTC,CASSQTASSYNEQFF
TRBJ1-1,.,.,TRBV5-6,TGTGCCAGCAGCAACAGGAACACTGAAGCTTTCTTT,CASSNRNTEAFF
TRBJ2-7,few,.,TRBV7-3,TGTGCCAGCAGTTTGGTAAAAGACTACGAGCAGTACTTC,CASSLVKDYEQYF
TRBJ1-4,.,.,TRBV27,TGTGCCAGCAGTTTATCATCCTCTCGCGAAAAACTGTTTTTT,CASSLSSSREKLFF
TRBJ1-1,.,.,TRBV7-9,TGTGCCAGCAGCTTAGGGATGAACACTGAAGCTTTCTTT,CASSLGMNTEAFF
TRBJ2-7,.,.,TRBV2,TGTGCCAGCAGTGTTGTCGACAGGCGGTTACTCTCCTACGAGCAGTACTTC,CASSVVDRRLLSYEQYF
TRBJ2-5,few,TRBD2,TRBV2,TGTGCCAGCAGTAGCGGGGCCCAAGAGACCCAGTACTTC,CASSSGAQETQYF
TRBJ1-4,.,.,TRBV7-2,TGTGCCAGCGGGAGGGACCGTGAGGAAAAACTGTTTTTT,CASGRDREEKLFF
TRBJ1-5,.,.,TRBV6-2/TRBV6-3,TGTGCCAGCAGTTTAACGGCCAGGGCCTATAGCAATCAGCCCCAGCATTTT,CASSLTARAYSNQPQHF
TRBJ2-5,once,.,TRBV11-2,TGTGCCAGCAGCTGGGGGGCGAATCGAGAGACCCAGTACTTC,CASSWGANRETQYF
TRBJ1-3,.,.,TRBV10-2,TGCGCCAGCAGGGAAGACAGTAACTCTGGAAACACCATATATTTT,CASREDSNSGNTIYF
TRBJ1-1,.,.,TRBV5-4,TGTGCCAGCAGCTTGGAACACCGGGGCACTGAAGCTTTCTTT,CASSLEHRGTEAFF
TRBJ2-3,.,TRBD2,TRBV7-2,TGTGCCAGCAGCAGGACTAGCGGGGGTCCCTGGTGGTATTTT,CASSRTSGGPWWYF
TRBJ2-5,.,TRBD2,TRBV5-1,TGCGCCAGCAGTTACGGACTAGCGGGGGGGCGAGAGACCCAGTACTTC,CASSYGLAGGRETQYF
TRBJ1-2,.,.,TRBV9,TGTGCCAGCAGCGTAGATGCCTATGGCTACACCTTC,CASSVDAYGYTF
TRBJ2-1,once,TRBD2,TRBV7-6,TGTGCCAGCAGCTCGACGCTAGCGGGGGGGTGGCTTGAGCAGTTCTTC,CASSSTLAGGWLEQFF
TRBJ1-2,.,TRBD1,TRBV5-1,TGCGCCAGCAGCTGGGGGACAGTAGATGGCTACACCTTC,CASSWGTVDGYTF
TRBJ1-2,.,.,TRBV19,TGTGCCAGTGACAGTCTCTATGGCTACACCTTC,CASDSLYGYTF
TRBJ2-1,.,TRBD2,TRBV6-5,TGTGCCAGCAGTTATGGACTAGCTTTCCATGAGCAGTTCTTC,CASSYGLAFHEQFF
TRBJ2-5,.,TRBD2,TRBV3-1/TRBV3-2,TGTGCCAGCAGCCAAGGGGTGACTAGCGGGGGGGGTGTGACCCAGTACTTC,CASSQGVTSGGGVTQYF
TRBJ2-1,.,.,TRBV10-2,TGCGCCAGCGGGGGAAGTGGCTTCGCAAACAATGAGCAGTTCTTC,CASGGSGFANNEQFF
TRBJ2-7,.,TRBD2,TRBV15,TGTGCCACCAGCAGAGAAGCTAGCGGGGAGTACGAGCAGTACTTC,CATSREASGEYEQYF
TRBJ1-2,.,.,TRBV6-5,TGTGCCAGCAGCCCCGGTTCAGGGGTTGGCTACACCTTC,CASSPGSGVGYTF
TRBJ1-3,.,.,TRBV2,TGTGCCAGCAGCCGTTCCATAGCTGGGACACCTGGAAACACCATATATTTT,CASSRSIAGTPGNTIYF
TRBJ2-3,once,TRBD1,TRBV5-1,TGCGCCAGCAGCTTGGCGACAGGGGTCCAAGATACGCAGTATTTT,CASSLATGVQDTQYF
TRBJ2-2,.,.,TRBV6-5,TGTGCCAGCAGTTACTCGAACGGGGAGCTGTTTTTT,CASSYSNGELFF
TRBJ1-5,.,TRBD1,TRBV27,TGTGCCAGCAGTTTCCCGGGGTTTGGACAGGGAAAGACGGCCCAGCATTTT,CASSFPGFGQGKTAQHF
TRBJ1-4,.,TRBD1,TRBV7-2,TGTGCCAGCAGCTTAGCTGGGACAGGGGGTGAAAAACTGTTTTTT,CASSLAGTGGEKLFF
TRBJ1-5,once,TRBD1,TRBV6-2/TRBV6-3,TGTGCCAGCAGTGGGACAGGAGGATTTCAGCCCCAGCATTTT,CASSGTGGFQPQHF
TRBJ1-1,.,.,TRBV6-2/TRBV6-3,TGTGCCAGCAGTTACGCGAGGGGGAAAGTAGCTTTCTTT,CASSYARGKVAFF
TRBJ2-1,.,TRBD2,TRBV5-4,TGTGCCAGCAGCCCAAGACTAGCGGGGAACAATGAGCAGTTCTTC,CASSPRLAGNNEQFF
TRBJ1-5,.,.,TRBV5-1,TGCGCCAGCAGCTTGGGAGGGACACCTGATCAGCCCCAGCATTTT,CASSLGGTPDQPQHF
TRBJ1-1,.,TRBD1,TRBV2,TGTGCCAGCAGTGTCCTGAGGGGGCCGGACACTGAAGCTTTCTTT,CASSVLRGPDTEAFF
TRBJ2-7,.,.,TRBV10-3,TGTGCCATCAGCCCCACGGGGGCGGTGCAGTACTTC,CAISPTGAVQYF
TRBJ1-1,.,.,TRBV4-2,TGTGCCAGCAGCCGCGAAAGGCAGGGTGGGTACGGGAGTTTCTTT,CASSRERQGGYGSFF
TRBJ2-7,.,.,TRBV7-9,TGTGCCAGCAGGGGCAACTCCTACGAGCAGTACTTC,CASRGNSYEQYF
TRBJ2-1,.,.,TRBV5-4,TGTGCCAGCAGCTCCCGGGACCACGTCAATGAGCAGTTCTTC,CASSSRDHVNEQFF
TRBJ1-2,.,TRBD1,TRBV19,TGTGCCAGTAGTCTCTCGGGACAGGCGGGCTACACCTTC,CASSLSGQAGYTF
TRBJ1-1,.,.,TRBV28,TGTGCCAGCAGCGAGGGGTACACTGAAGCTTTCTTT,CASSEGYTEAFF
TRBJ1-2,.,.,TRBV14,TGTGCCAGCAGCCAAGGCGGGGGCTATGGCTACACCTTC,CASSQGGGYGYTF